Sequencing of this TCR beta chain was carried out in a study of Graves' ophthalmopathy and Graves' hyperthyroidism. Findings and limits, study-wide: In blood appeared most of the expanded thyroid clonotypes whose frequency exceeded 0.001.

Having ophthalmopathy, the donors showed moderate-to-severe activity, CAS ≥3 and NOSPECS ≥4, with disease lasting under 3 months. Patients were left out if they had other autoimmune diseases, uncontrolled infections, pregnancy or lactation. PBMCs were obtained from about 9.4 ml of fresh peripheral blood. RNA served as the template for amplifying TCR beta CDR3 regions. An opening RT-PCR round employed HTBI primers and preceded a second-round multiplex PCR. TCRdb fed the multiplex PCR reads into MiXCR, producing one record per CDR3 protein. This sample has 150,000 to 200,000 distinct CDR3 sequences, with less than 45% found just once. V lost 0 bases, J lost 7 bases, and 21 bases lay in between. The germline CDR1 and CDR2 sequences are SNHLY and FYNNEI. The CDR3 spans 17 residues. This clonotype was seen at least ten times. Its antigen remains unidentified.

Sample: peripheral blood. The chain is built from TRBV2 and TRBJ2-5; possibly TRBD1 or TRBD2 for D (5 bases each). This receptor was obtained from a woman aged 40-49 years with Graves' ophthalmopathy. CDR3 DNA: TGTGCCAGCAGTGAAGCCTTATTCGGGACCCTCGGGGCGACCCAGTACTTC. It codes for CASSEALFGTLGATQYF.